Here is one T cell receptor (beta chain) with its context. The sample originates from a study of identical twins. The donor group consisted entirely of healthy Caucasians. TCRdb recomputed calls from the 5' RACE reads with MiXCR, one row per CDR3 protein. This sample has 700,000 or so distinct CDR3 sequences, with less than 25% found just once. This sample was shared with a second study, whose subject was T cells expressing NK-cell markers. Per that paper: In sorted CD3+CD56+NKG2C+, CD3+CD56+NKG2C- and CD3+CD56-NKG2C+ T cells, TCR beta repertoires were obtained. Sequenced donors, eight in total, included seven who were HCMV-seropositive and one who was seronegative.

The TCR was taken from a woman younger than 30 in good health. The source material was PBMCs.

The CDR3 sequence: CASSLRYTTVKETQYF. The CDR3 nucleotides read TGTGCCAGCAGCTTACGCTATACGACAGTAAAAGAGACCCAGTACTTC. The chain employs TRBV11-2 and TRBJ2-5, with D perhaps matching TRBD1 (5 bases). V shed 2 bases and J shed 3 bases, with 16 bases lying between them. This CDR3 spans 16 amino acids. Germline V gene data show CDR1 as SGHAT and CDR2 as FQNNGV.